These 2 T cell receptor beta chains were all obtained from the same sample, sequenced in a study of blood T cell repertoires in COVID-19. TCRdb keeps only in-frame clones here, not all; method: immunoSEQ multiplex PCR. The repertoire holds hundreds of thousands of clones, roughly nine tenths seen once, with approximately 5.7% in the top ten. The sequenced material came from PBMCs or T cells enriched from blood (not recorded which). The receptor source for this set is a woman between 40 and 55 years old who had recovered from COVID-19.

This chain uses TRBV6-5 with TRBJ2-7; 13 bases fit TRBD2. The CDR3 is 15 amino acids. Germline CDR1 and CDR2: MNHEY and SVGAGI. The V segment lost 5 bases and the J segment 1 base; nucleotides outside the gene matches: 2. The CDR3 DNA is TGTGCCAGCAGTACACTAGCGGGAGGGTCCTACGAGCAGTACTTC. It encodes CASSTLAGGSYEQYF.

The chain carries TRBV7-9 and TRBJ2-1, with 7 bases that match TRBD1. The CDR3 spans 13 residues. The V and J ends lost 3 bases and 9 bases, in that order; junction bases with no gene match: 5. Germline CDR1 SEHNR, CDR2 FQNEAQ (reference sequence). The CDR3 here is CASSLLGGVEQFF. The CDR3 DNA sequence: TGTGCCAGCAGCTTGCTAGGGGGCGTTGAGCAGTTCTTC.